Listed below are T cell receptor beta chains from one sample, sequenced in a study of vaccination effects on CD4 cells after COVID-19. This table comes from immunoSEQ multiplex PCR, and its TCRdb copy is limited to in-frame clones, with some not included. The profile covers more than 35,000 clones, with around 63% appearing a single time and 4% to 4.5% taken by the ten largest. No cognate antigen is known for these TCRs. Material: CD4+ T cells from PBMCs cultured without peptide, obtained before COVID-19 vaccination. The receptors stem from a human donor who received a COVID-19 vaccine. CDR3s include the opening cysteine and the closing phenylalanine or tryptophan. The order of the fields is D gene, J gene, V gene, clone size, CDR3 DNA, CDR3 protein. The D gene is left open where the match is weak. Only some rows state a clone size, as once, few, many or a class for expanded clones.

d_call: -; j_call: TRBJ2-7; v_call: TRBV3-1/TRBV3-2; clone_size: -; cdr3_nt: TGTGCCAGCAGCCTAACGGATTTAGGGCAGGGCGAGCAGTACTTC; cdr3_aa: CASSLTDLGQGEQYF
d_call: TRBD1; j_call: TRBJ1-5; v_call: TRBV27; clone_size: few; cdr3_nt: TGTGCCAGCAGTTTAAGGGGGCGGACGAATAGCAATCAGCCCCAGCATTTT; cdr3_aa: CASSLRGRTNSNQPQHF
d_call: -; j_call: TRBJ1-2; v_call: TRBV6-1; clone_size: -; cdr3_nt: TGTGCCAGCAGTGATTCGCTGAACCACTATGGCTACACCTTC; cdr3_aa: CASSDSLNHYGYTF
d_call: -; j_call: TRBJ2-7; v_call: TRBV11-3; clone_size: -; cdr3_nt: TGTGCCAGCAGCTTAGTTCGCGAGGGAGAGCAGTACTTC; cdr3_aa: CASSLVREGEQYF
d_call: TRBD1; j_call: TRBJ1-4; v_call: TRBV15; clone_size: few; cdr3_nt: TGTGCCACCAGCAGAGACCAGGGGGAGGAAAAACTGTTTTTT; cdr3_aa: CATSRDQGEEKLFF
d_call: -; j_call: TRBJ1-2; v_call: TRBV12-3/TRBV12-4; clone_size: -; cdr3_nt: TGTGCCACCAAGGACAGAATCATAGATGGCTACACCTTC; cdr3_aa: CATKDRIIDGYTF
d_call: TRBD1; j_call: TRBJ1-2; v_call: TRBV29-1; clone_size: -; cdr3_nt: TGCAGCGTCGAGGGACAGGGGATCAACTATGGCTACACCTTC; cdr3_aa: CSVEGQGINYGYTF
d_call: -; j_call: TRBJ1-6; v_call: TRBV7-2; clone_size: -; cdr3_nt: TGTGCCAGCAGCTTAGCTTGGTCAGGCAATTCACCCCTCCACTTT; cdr3_aa: CASSLAWSGNSPLHF
d_call: -; j_call: TRBJ1-2; v_call: TRBV12-5; clone_size: -; cdr3_nt: TGTGCTAGTGGGCCTGGGTCGGGGGGTGGCTACACCTTC; cdr3_aa: CASGPGSGGGYTF
d_call: -; j_call: TRBJ2-7; v_call: TRBV3-1/TRBV3-2; clone_size: once; cdr3_nt: TGTGCCAGCAGCCAAGTCAGGGCCCACGAGCAGTACTTC; cdr3_aa: CASSQVRAHEQYF
d_call: -; j_call: TRBJ1-4; v_call: TRBV3-1/TRBV3-2; clone_size: few; cdr3_nt: TGTGCCAGCAGCCCGAGAGGAAGCACAACTAATGAAAAACTGTTTTTT; cdr3_aa: CASSPRGSTTNEKLFF
d_call: -; j_call: TRBJ1-5; v_call: TRBV7-9; clone_size: -; cdr3_nt: TGTGCCAGCAGCCTAAGGGATTATCAGCCCCAGCATTTT; cdr3_aa: CASSLRDYQPQHF
d_call: TRBD2; j_call: TRBJ2-7; v_call: TRBV5-6; clone_size: -; cdr3_nt: TGTGCCAGCAGCCCGGGACTAGCGGGACCCACACCCTTCTACGAGCAGTACTTC; cdr3_aa: CASSPGLAGPTPFYEQYF
d_call: -; j_call: TRBJ2-4; v_call: TRBV12-5; clone_size: -; cdr3_nt: TGTGCTAGTGGTTTGTCGGGGCTAGCCAAAAACATTCAGTACTTC; cdr3_aa: CASGLSGLAKNIQYF
d_call: -; j_call: TRBJ1-1; v_call: TRBV25-1; clone_size: -; cdr3_nt: TGTGCCACCTCCGGGACCTCGAACACTGAAGCTTTCTTT; cdr3_aa: CATSGTSNTEAFF
d_call: -; j_call: TRBJ2-1; v_call: TRBV5-8; clone_size: -; cdr3_nt: TGTGCCAGCAGGAACAGGGCCTCCGGCAATGAGCAGTTCTTC; cdr3_aa: CASRNRASGNEQFF
d_call: -; j_call: TRBJ2-7; v_call: TRBV5-1; clone_size: -; cdr3_nt: TGCGCCAGCAGCGCACAGCCGTCCGAGGGTGGCGAGCAGTACTTC; cdr3_aa: CASSAQPSEGGEQYF
d_call: TRBD1; j_call: TRBJ2-2; v_call: TRBV25-1; clone_size: few; cdr3_nt: TGTGCCAGCAGTCCGGGACAGGGAATCGGGGAGCTGTTTTTT; cdr3_aa: CASSPGQGIGELFF
d_call: -; j_call: TRBJ1-2; v_call: TRBV6-4; clone_size: -; cdr3_nt: TGTGCCAGCAGGCTGAGCTTAGCTAACTATGGCTACACCTTC; cdr3_aa: CASRLSLANYGYTF
d_call: -; j_call: TRBJ2-3; v_call: TRBV6-4; clone_size: -; cdr3_nt: TGTGCCAGCAGTGTTGGGGATACGCAGTATTTT; cdr3_aa: CASSVGDTQYF
d_call: TRBD2; j_call: TRBJ2-1; v_call: TRBV10-2; clone_size: -; cdr3_nt: TGCGCCAGCAGCTTGACTAGCGGGAGTGGGTCGTTGATTGAGCAGTTCTTC; cdr3_aa: CASSLTSGSGSLIEQFF
d_call: -; j_call: TRBJ1-2; v_call: TRBV6-5; clone_size: few; cdr3_nt: TGTGCCAGCAGACCTACTGGGGCAGATAACTATGGCTACACCTTC; cdr3_aa: CASRPTGADNYGYTF
d_call: -; j_call: TRBJ2-6; v_call: TRBV5-1; clone_size: -; cdr3_nt: TGCGCCAGCAGCTTGGTCGGGGGATCCGGGGCCAACGTCCTGACTTTC; cdr3_aa: CASSLVGGSGANVLTF
d_call: -; j_call: TRBJ2-1; v_call: TRBV3-1/TRBV3-2; clone_size: few; cdr3_nt: TGTGCCAGCAGTTCCTACAATGAGCAGTTCTTC; cdr3_aa: CASSSYNEQFF
d_call: TRBD1; j_call: TRBJ2-5; v_call: TRBV6-1; clone_size: -; cdr3_nt: TGTGCCAGCAGTGAAGTAGGGACAGGGCTGCAGACCCAGTACTTC; cdr3_aa: CASSEVGTGLQTQYF
d_call: -; j_call: TRBJ2-7; v_call: TRBV12-2; clone_size: -; cdr3_nt: TGTGCAAGTCGCTTAGTTTCGACTTCCGGGACTAGTTTTTGCGAGCAGTACTTC; cdr3_aa: CASRLVSTSGTSFCEQYF
d_call: -; j_call: TRBJ1-1; v_call: TRBV7-8; clone_size: -; cdr3_nt: TGTGCCAGCAGCTTACCATTGGGGGGAGATACTGAAGCTTTCTTT; cdr3_aa: CASSLPLGGDTEAFF
d_call: -; j_call: TRBJ2-5; v_call: TRBV7-2; clone_size: -; cdr3_nt: TGTGCCAGCAGCTTACTGGGGGAAGGAGAGACCCAGTACTTC; cdr3_aa: CASSLLGEGETQYF
d_call: TRBD1; j_call: TRBJ2-7; v_call: TRBV28; clone_size: -; cdr3_nt: TGTGCCAGCCTACGCGGGACAGGGGTTTACGAGCAGTACTTC; cdr3_aa: CASLRGTGVYEQYF
d_call: -; j_call: TRBJ2-2; v_call: TRBV2; clone_size: -; cdr3_nt: TGTGCCAGCAGTGTCGAGAACGCCGGGGAGCTGTTTTTT; cdr3_aa: CASSVENAGELFF
d_call: -; j_call: TRBJ1-1; v_call: TRBV10-3; clone_size: -; cdr3_nt: TGTGCCATCAGTGAGGGTACGTTTAGGAACACTGAAGCTTTCTTT; cdr3_aa: CAISEGTFRNTEAFF
d_call: -; j_call: TRBJ1-1; v_call: TRBV3-1/TRBV3-2; clone_size: -; cdr3_nt: TGTGCCAGCGGGGGAGAGGGAGTTGAAGCTTTCTTT; cdr3_aa: CASGGEGVEAFF
d_call: -; j_call: TRBJ1-2; v_call: TRBV28; clone_size: -; cdr3_nt: TGTGCCAGCAGTTTAATATTGGGACGGAAGAACTTC; cdr3_aa: CASSLILGRKNF
d_call: -; j_call: TRBJ1-3; v_call: TRBV5-1; clone_size: -; cdr3_nt: TGCGCCAGCAGCTTGCCTGGAAACACCATATATTTT; cdr3_aa: CASSLPGNTIYF
d_call: TRBD1; j_call: TRBJ1-3; v_call: TRBV25-1; clone_size: once; cdr3_nt: TGTGCCAGCAGTGCTATAAACAGGGGCCTGGGGTCTGGAAACACCATATATTTT; cdr3_aa: CASSAINRGLGSGNTIYF